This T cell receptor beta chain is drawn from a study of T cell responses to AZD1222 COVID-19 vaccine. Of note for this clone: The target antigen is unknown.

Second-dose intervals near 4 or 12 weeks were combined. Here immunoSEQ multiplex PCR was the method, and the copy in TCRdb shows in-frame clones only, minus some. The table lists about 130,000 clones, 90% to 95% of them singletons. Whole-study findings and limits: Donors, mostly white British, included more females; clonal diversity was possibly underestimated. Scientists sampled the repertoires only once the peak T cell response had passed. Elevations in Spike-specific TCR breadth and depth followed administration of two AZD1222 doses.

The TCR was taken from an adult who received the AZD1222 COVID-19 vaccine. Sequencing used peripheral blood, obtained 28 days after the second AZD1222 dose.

CDR3 region: CASSERQGETQYF. CDR3 DNA: TGTGCCAGCAGTGAACGACAGGGAGAGACCCAGTACTTC. The chain has TRBV2 and TRBJ2-5, with 7 bases fitting TRBD1. Germline CDR1 reads SNHLY; CDR2 reads FYNNEI. J lost 4 bases, V lost 2 bases, and 1 base had no gene match. The CDR3 is made up of 13 amino acids.